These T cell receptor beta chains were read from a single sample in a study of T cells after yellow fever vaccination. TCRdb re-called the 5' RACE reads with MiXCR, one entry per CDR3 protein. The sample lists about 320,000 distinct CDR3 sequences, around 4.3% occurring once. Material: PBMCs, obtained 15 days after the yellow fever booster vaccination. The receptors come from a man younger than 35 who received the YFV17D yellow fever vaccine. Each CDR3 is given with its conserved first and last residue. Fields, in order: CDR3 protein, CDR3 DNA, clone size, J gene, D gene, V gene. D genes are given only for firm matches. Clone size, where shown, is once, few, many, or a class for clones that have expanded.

CASSGLAAESRQFF | TGTGCCAGCAGCGGACTAGCGGCTGAATCTCGGCAGTTCTTC | . | TRBJ2-1 | TRBD2 | TRBV6-1
CSAREIQETQYF | TGCAGTGCTCGGGAGATCCAAGAGACCCAGTACTTC | . | TRBJ2-5 | . | TRBV20-1
CASSSNGPNEKLFF | TGCGCCAGCAGCTCTAACGGACCGAATGAAAAACTGTTTTTT | many | TRBJ1-4 | . | TRBV5-1
CASSWRGSRLDTEAFF | TGCGCCAGCAGCTGGAGGGGCTCCCGCTTGGACACTGAAGCTTTCTTT | . | TRBJ1-1 | . | TRBV5-1
CASSQVGAWGYTF | TGTGCCAGCAGCCAAGTTGGGGCGTGGGGCTACACCTTC | many | TRBJ1-2 | . | TRBV4-2
CASRPRTGSNYGYTF | TGTGCCAGCAGACCCAGGACAGGGTCTAACTATGGCTACACCTTC | few | TRBJ1-2 | TRBD1 | TRBV6-1
CASRPVMTGGTEAFF | TGTGCCAGCAGACCCGTCATGACAGGGGGCACTGAAGCTTTCTTT | many | TRBJ1-1 | TRBD1 | TRBV28
CASSSEGGPGANVLTF | TGCGCCAGCAGCTCCGAGGGAGGCCCTGGGGCCAACGTCCTGACTTTC | few | TRBJ2-6 | . | TRBV5-1
CASSLRLAGDLETQYF | TGCGCCAGCAGCTTGCGACTAGCGGGGGATCTGGAGACCCAGTACTTC | few | TRBJ2-5 | TRBD2 | TRBV5-1
CSALPTGGLRNEQFF | TGCAGTGCCTTACCTACAGGGGGGCTTCGAAATGAGCAGTTCTTC | many | TRBJ2-1 | TRBD1 | TRBV20-1
CATSRGAGKGGYTF | TGTGCCACCAGCAGAGGTGCGGGGAAGGGTGGCTACACCTTC | many | TRBJ1-2 | . | TRBV15
CASSVGGGTEACF | . | . | TRBJ1-1 | . | TRBV2
CASSAELLHTGELFF | TGTGCCAGCAGCGCGGAATTGTTACACACCGGGGAGCTGTTTTTT | many | TRBJ2-2 | . | TRBV5-5
CASSLARTDNEQFF | TGTGCCAGCAGCTTAGCCCGGACAGACAATGAGCAGTTCTTC | many | TRBJ2-1 | . | TRBV7-2
CASSIQGQYEQYF | TGTGCCAGCAGCATCCAGGGACAGTACGAGCAGTACTTC | . | TRBJ2-7 | TRBD1 | TRBV28
CSVVGTGAGNEQFF | TGCAGCGTCGTTGGGACAGGGGCGGGTAATGAGCAGTTCTTC | . | TRBJ2-1 | TRBD1 | TRBV29-1
CASKELQGQGYTF | TGTGCCAGCAAAGAGTTACAGGGCCAGGGCTACACCTTC | few | TRBJ1-2 | . | TRBV25-1
CASSLMGASAADTQYF | TGCGCCAGCAGCTTAATGGGCGCTAGCGCCGCAGATACGCAGTATTTT | . | TRBJ2-3 | . | TRBV5-1